Below, 24 T cell receptor beta chains from the same sample are listed, as sequenced in a study of CXCR3-negative and CXCR3-positive naive CD8 T cells. With UMI labels, 5' RACE was used to prepare the TRB cDNA libraries. Using the 5' RACE reads, TCRdb records one entry per CDR3 protein without DNA. Its listing shows 50,000 to 60,000 distinct CDR3 sequences. Sequenced material: naive CXCR3- CD8+ T cells from blood. The sample's subset: CD45RO-CCR7+CD27+CD95- naive CD8+ T cells lacking CXCR3 (TNR3-). The receptors shown here come from a human donor in good health. Some clones in this sample may be carry-over from other donors' samples.

The genes are TRBV3-1 and TRBJ2-7; the TCRdb call, TRBD1, lacks DNA for checking. This CDR3 has 14 amino acids. Germline assignment: CDR1 LGHDT and CDR2 YNNKEL (reference sequence). The CDR3 protein is CASSQVYRVGEQYF.

The chain links TRBV27 to TRBJ2-2; checking the TCRdb D call of TRBD1 is not possible without DNA. The CDR3 contains 15 residues. Per germline, CDR1 MNHEY and CDR2 SMNVEV (reference sequence). CDR3 in amino acids: CASSPRTGVTGELFF.

The V and J genes are TRBV29-1 and TRBJ2-7; TCRdb designates TRBD1, a call that cannot be tested without DNA. This CDR3 has 12 residues. CDR1 and CDR2 (germline): SQVTM, ANQGSEA. The CDR3 protein is CSVDDRGGEQYF.

The rearrangement links TRBV11-2 to TRBJ1-6. CDR3 size: 15 residues. The germline gives CDR1 SGHAT, CDR2 FQNNGV. Here the CDR3 reads CASSPPAGVNSPLHF.

The chain employs TRBV29-1 and TRBJ2-6; TCRdb's assignment of TRBD1 cannot be checked, as there is no DNA. Per germline, CDR1 SQVTM and CDR2 ANQGSEA. CDR3 length equals 17 residues. The CDR3: CSVIDRGQGSGANVLTF.

This chain links TRBV5-5 with TRBJ1-4. Germline V gene data show CDR1 as SGHKS and CDR2 as YYEKEE (reference sequence). The CDR3 consists of 16 residues. The chain's CDR3 is CASSLDGKSTGEKLFF.

The rearrangement uses TRBV14 and TRBJ2-3. Germline-derived CDR1 and CDR2 are SGHDN and FVKESK. CDR3 length: 13 amino acids. CDR3 in amino acids: CASSRTKADTRYF. Variable domain in full (rest from reference TRBV14 and TRBJ2-3): EAGVTQFPSHSVIEKGQTVTLRCDPISGHDNLYWYRRVMGKEIKFLLHFVKESKQDESGMPNNRFLAERTGGTYSTLKVQPAELEDSGVYFCASSRTKADTRYFGPGTRLTVL.

The rearrangement links TRBV12-3 or TRBV12-4 to TRBJ2-1; no DNA is available, so the TRBD2 call from TCRdb remains unchecked. The CDR3 consists of 14 residues. The chain's CDR3 is CASSLGSGGNEQFF.

This sequence joins TRBV27 and TRBJ2-3; TCRdb returns TRBD1, unconfirmable since there is no DNA. CDR1 MNHEY and CDR2 SMNVEV come from the germline V gene (reference sequence). The CDR3 totals 13 residues. This CDR3 is CASSNRQADTQYF.

This sequence joins TRBV6-2 or TRBV6-3 and TRBJ2-1; TCRdb gives TRBD2 as the D gene, but with no DNA this cannot be confirmed. This CDR3 is built from 17 residues. CDR1 MNHEY and CDR2 SVGEGT come from the germline V gene. CDR3 sequence: CASSPPRDLGSYNEQFF.

This chain connects TRBV7-6 to TRBJ2-2. The germline V gene encodes CDR1 SGHVS and CDR2 FNYEAQ. CDR3 length: 13 residues. The CDR3 protein is CASSLSVTGELFF.

This chain joins TRBV20-1 and TRBJ1-1; TCRdb gives TRBD1 as the D gene, but with no DNA this cannot be confirmed. The CDR3 spans 20 residues. CDR1 and CDR2 from the germline V gene are DFQATT and SNEGSKA (reference sequence). The CDR3 loop is CSARDRPGQRLYRINTEAFF.

The rearrangement links TRBV14 to TRBJ1-2; TCRdb selects TRBD1, and the lack of DNA leaves this call unchecked. CDR1 and CDR2 (germline): SGHDN, FVKESK. The CDR3 spans 17 residues. The CDR3 reads CASSHYLLGTGFDGYTF.

The V and J genes are TRBV12-3 or TRBV12-4 and TRBJ1-2. The CDR3 is made up of 12 amino acids. The CDR3 region is CASSVDLSGYTF.

The V gene is TRBV20-1, the J gene TRBJ2-5. This CDR3 region has 14 residues. The germline CDR1 and CDR2 sequences are DFQATT and SNEGSKA (reference sequence). The chain's CDR3 is CSARAGDSQETQYF.

The chain uses TRBV19 and TRBJ2-1; TCRdb designates TRBD1, a call that cannot be tested without DNA. The V gene's germline CDR1 is LNHDA and CDR2 SQIVND (reference sequence). This CDR3 is built from 16 residues. The CDR3 spells CASTPFNRGHNNEQFF.

The chain couples TRBV6-2 or TRBV6-3 to TRBJ2-2; TCRdb names TRBD1, which stays unverified in the absence of DNA. Germline V lookup: CDR1 MNHEY, CDR2 SVGEGT. This CDR3 has 16 residues. CDR3 in amino acids: CASSYLLDSNTGELFF.

The V gene is TRBV6-6, the J gene TRBJ2-5; TCRdb lists TRBD2, though no DNA is available to test this call. Germline CDR1 is MNHNY and CDR2 is SVGAGI (reference sequence). The CDR3 has 14 residues. CDR3 region: CASRSLADKETQYF.

V is TRBV11-3 and J is TRBJ2-2; TCRdb calls TRBD1, which cannot be checked without DNA. Germline V lookup: CDR1 SGHNT, CDR2 YENEEA. The CDR3 sequence is 15 residues long. The CDR3 sequence is CASSLEQGNTGELFF.

This chain joins TRBV3-1 and TRBJ1-1; TCRdb's D gene call, TRBD1, goes unchecked for lack of DNA. Germline V gene lookup returns CDR1 LGHDT and CDR2 YNNKEL (reference sequence). CDR3 size: 12 residues. CDR3 residues: CASSLRTEEAFF.

The rearrangement joins TRBV11-3 to TRBJ2-7; TCRdb designates TRBD1, a call that cannot be tested without DNA. Germline V gene sequence: CDR1 SGHNT, CDR2 YENEEA. The CDR3 extends over 14 amino acids. CDR3 amino acids: CASSERDRAYEQYF.

This chain connects TRBV6-2 or TRBV6-3 to TRBJ2-2. CDR1 and CDR2 from the germline V gene are MNHEY and SVGEGT. The CDR3 runs to 13 residues. CDR3 residues: CAIRDGNTGELFF.

The chain employs TRBV29-1 and TRBJ2-7; TCRdb indicates TRBD1, and absent DNA this call remains unverified. The germline V gene has CDR1 SQVTM and CDR2 ANQGSEA. The CDR3 runs 11 residues. CDR3 in amino acids: CSGSGGYEQYF.

CDR3: CASSSEYSYEQYF. The chain links TRBV7-9 to TRBJ2-7. This CDR3 region has 13 residues. Germline V gene data show CDR1 as SEHNR and CDR2 as FQNEAQ (reference sequence).